The sequence of this TCR beta chain was determined in a study of T cells after yellow fever vaccination. Study findings and constraints: Most primary-vaccination clones reappeared after the booster (less than 98% CD4, 88% CD8).

CDR1 is SGHKS, CDR2 YYEKEE, per germline (reference sequence). This CDR3 contains 15 residues. V lost 2 bases and J lost 0, with 9 bases in between. Each CDR3 protein is one row after TCRdb ran MiXCR on the 5' RACE reads. Of about 340,000 distinct CDR3 sequences listed, roughly 9.4% are singletons. Regarding this clonotype: As yet, its antigen is unknown.

The source of this sequence is a young man who received the YFV17D yellow fever vaccine. Sequencing used PBMCs, obtained on the day of the first yellow fever vaccination. The rearrangement joins TRBV5-5 to TRBJ1-3; TRBD1 might be the D (5 bases). The CDR3 DNA reads TGTGCCAGCAGCTTAGCGGGGCACTCTGGAAACACCATATATTTT. Amino acid sequence: CASSLAGHSGNTIYF.